The 25 T cell receptor beta chains reported below all come from one sample, sequenced in a study of T cells in tuberculosis. Sequencing used immunoSEQ multiplex PCR; TCRdb keeps in-frame clones, though not all of them. The sample shows 25,000 to 35,000 clones, around 90% of them seen only once. The sequenced material came from PBMCs. The receptor source for this set is a donor aged 10-29 years with latent tuberculosis or without tuberculosis infection.

The V gene is TRBV5-8, the J gene TRBJ2-7, with no clear D. Trimming took off 6 bases at V and 3 bases at J, with 7 bases between the two ends. The CDR3 loop spans 11 amino acids. Germline CDR1 and CDR2: SGHTS and YDEGEE. The CDR3 protein is CASTVLYEQYF. CDR3 coding DNA: TGTGCCAGCACAGTTCTCTACGAGCAGTACTTC.

The chain joins TRBV15 to TRBJ2-1, with TRBD2 matching over 7 bases. The length of the CDR3 is 17 residues. Trimming removed 3 bases from V and 2 bases from J; junction bases left unmatched: 10. Looked up from germline, CDR1 is LNHNV and CDR2 is YYDKDF (reference sequence). In DNA form, the CDR3 reads TGTGCCACCAGCAGTGGTCACTCCGGGGGGACCTACAATGAGCAGTTCTTC. Protein: CATSSGHSGGTYNEQFF.

This rearrangement joins TRBV11-2 to TRBJ1-1; D possibly corresponds to TRBD1 (6 bases). Germline V gene lookup returns CDR1 SGHAT and CDR2 FQNNGV. The CDR3 is made up of 15 amino acids. Trimming removed 4 bases from V and 3 bases from J, with 15 bases in between. The CDR3 spells CASSSTKGGYTEAFF. The CDR3 DNA reads as TGTGCCAGCAGCTCAACAAAGGGGGGGTACACTGAAGCTTTCTTT.

This clone has only one observation. This CDR3 is CASSAGTSGTDTQYF. The CDR3, as DNA: TGTGCCAGCAGTGCCGGGACTAGCGGCACAGATACGCAGTATTTT. The chain uses TRBV6-4 and TRBJ2-3, with TRBD2 identical over 10 bases. The CDR3 totals 15 residues. Germline-derived CDR1 and CDR2 are MRHNA and SNTAGT. V dropped 4 bases and J dropped 1; count of bases not matched to a gene: 2.

The CDR3 DNA sequence: TGTGCCAGCTCACCAATACGGACTAACACTGAAGCTTTCTTT. It yields the protein CASSPIRTNTEAFF. The chain couples TRBV18 to TRBJ1-1, with D uncertain. This CDR3 has 14 amino acids. Germline lookup yields CDR1 KGHSH and CDR2 LQKENI. V lost 2 bases to trimming and J lost 2 bases, with 9 bases between them.

The chain is built from TRBV6-4 and TRBJ2-1; tentative D call: TRBD2 (7 bases). This CDR3 spans 13 amino acids. The germline V and J ends were trimmed by 5 bases and 7 bases, with 12 bases remaining between them. Per the germline V gene, CDR1 is MRHNA and CDR2 is SNTAGT. CDR3 in DNA: TGTGCCAGCAGTCGGGGGGCCAGTAATGAGCAGTTCTTC. Encoded protein: CASSRGASNEQFF.

CDR3 coding DNA: TGTGCCAGCAGCCCAGCGGGGGGTATTGAGACCCAGTACTTC. This sequence encodes CASSPAGGIETQYF. The gene calls are TRBV2 and TRBJ2-5; 9 bases agree with TRBD2. Losses at the gene ends were 6 bases for V and 5 bases for J; bases not matched to a gene: 7. This CDR3 is built from 14 residues. Germline CDR1 SNHLY, CDR2 FYNNEI.

This sequence joins TRBV27 and TRBJ2-2, with D hard to call. The CDR3 length is 13 residues. Trimming shortened V by 3 bases and J by 3 bases, and 5 bases separated the two germline ends. Germline CDR1 reads MNHEY; CDR2 reads SMNVEV (reference sequence). The CDR3 DNA reads as TGTGCCAGCAGTTTGGCCTACACCGGGGAGCTGTTTTTT. As protein: CASSLAYTGELFF.

This chain links TRBV21-1 with TRBJ2-5; the listed D gene, TRBD1, was not tested against the DNA. TRBV21-1 is marked as a pseudogene. The CDR3 sequence is 16 residues long. CDR3 bases: TGTGCCAGCAGCTTTGGGGGGACAGGGGGCCAAGAGACCCAGTACTTC. This codes for CASSFGGTGGQETQYF.

The chain is built from TRBV7-2 and TRBJ1-4; perhaps TRBD1 as D (6 bases). The V and J ends lost 3 bases and 7 bases respectively, with 18 bases between them. The CDR3 covers 16 residues. Germline V CDR1 and CDR2: SGHTA, FQGNSA. CDR3 sequence (DNA): TGTGCCAGCAGCTTGGTAGGGGGAGGGAGGGCTGAAAAACTGTTTTTT. This encodes CASSLVGGGRAEKLFF.

The chain employs TRBV5-6 and TRBJ1-2; 10 bases fit TRBD1. The CDR3 runs 14 residues. Germline V gene lookup returns CDR1 SGHDT and CDR2 YYEEEE. V lost 5 bases and J lost 7; bases outside the gene matches: 8. DNA for the CDR3: TGTGCCAGCAGATTTGACAGGGGGCGAGCTGGCTACACCTTC. Residues: CASRFDRGRAGYTF. Based on the CDR3 plus reference TRBV5-6 and TRBJ1-2, the full variable domain is DAGVTQSPTHLIKTRGQQVTLRCSPKSGHDTVSWYQQALGQGPQFIFQYYEEEERQRGNFPDRFSGHQFPNYSSELNVNALLLGDSALYLCASRFDRGRAGYTFGSGTRLTVV.

This clone occurred once. The V and J genes are TRBV5-1 and TRBJ2-5, with TRBD1 matching 8 bases. V shed 6 bases and J 2 bases; nucleotides not matched to a gene: 12. The CDR3 loop spans 16 amino acids. Germline V gives CDR1 SGHRS, CDR2 YFSETQ. In nucleotides, the CDR3 is TGCGCCAGCACCCCAGGACAGGGTATAGGACAAGAGACCCAGTACTTC. It is translated as CASTPGQGIGQETQYF.

The CDR3 DNA follows: TGCGCCAGCAGCCAAGTTGACTTTGTAGGGACAGGGATTTACGAGCAGTACTTC. Its translation is CASSQVDFVGTGIYEQYF. The rearrangement links TRBV4-1 to TRBJ2-7; 9 nucleotides line up with TRBD1. Germline V lookup: CDR1 MGHRA, CDR2 YSYEKL. The junction had 14 bases not matched to a gene; V was cut back by 1 base and J by 4 bases. This CDR3 region has 18 residues.

The V call is TRBV9, the J call TRBJ2-5; 10 bases are a match to TRBD2. This CDR3 is built from 16 residues. The ends lost 0 bases at V and 5 bases at J; junction bases unmatched: 7. Looked up from germline, CDR1 is SGDLS and CDR2 is YYNGEE. CDR3: CASSVVAGGSQETQYF. The CDR3 DNA follows: TGTGCCAGCAGCGTAGTAGCGGGGGGCTCCCAGGAGACCCAGTACTTC.

The chain couples TRBV6-1 to TRBJ1-1; 7 bases line up with TRBD1. This CDR3 is built from 14 residues. Germline V CDR1 and CDR2: MNHNS, SASEGT. V shed 4 bases and J 5 bases; nucleotides not matched to a gene: 7. The DNA for the CDR3 is TGTGCCAGCAGTGTTTTAGGGGGCGAGACTGAAGCTTTCTTT. Translating gives CASSVLGGETEAFF.

The sample holds one count of this clone. The chain recombines TRBV4-1 with TRBJ2-4, with unresolved D. The V gene lost 1 base and the J gene lost 1 base, with 11 bases spanning the gap. This CDR3 is built from 16 residues. Per germline, CDR1 MGHRA and CDR2 YSYEKL. The CDR3 nucleotides read TGCGCCAGCAGCCAAGCCCCACCCCAGGCCAAAAACATTCAGTACTTC. It encodes CASSQAPPQAKNIQYF.

This clone was found a few times. CDR3 protein: CASSPGVASNEKLFF. CDR3 DNA: TGCGCCAGCAGTCCCGGAGTCGCGTCTAATGAAAAACTGTTTTTT. V usage is TRBV5-1 and J usage is TRBJ1-4; no clear D. V was clipped by 5 bases and J by 3 bases, with 14 bases between them. The CDR3 consists of 15 residues. The germline V gene has CDR1 SGHRS and CDR2 YFSETQ.

The chain has TRBV5-1 and TRBJ2-6; tentatively, D is TRBD1 (5 bases). Trimming shortened V by 5 bases and J by 1 base, and 10 bases separated the two germline ends. CDR3 length: 15 residues. Germline V CDR1 and CDR2: SGHRS, YFSETQ. CDR3 in amino acids: CASRGSGSGANVLTF. CDR3 nucleotides: TGCGCCAGCAGGGGTTCAGGGTCTGGGGCCAACGTCCTGACTTTC.

This clone was observed a single time. The chain carries TRBV18 and TRBJ1-5, with D hard to call. There are 14 residues in the CDR3. Germline values: CDR1 KGHSH, CDR2 LQKENI. V was pared by 2 bases and J by 1 base, with 6 bases between. The CDR3 here is CASSPSNSNQPQHF. The CDR3 DNA reads as TGTGCCAGCTCACCAAGCAACAGCAATCAGCCCCAGCATTTT.

This clone was detected a few times. The chain couples TRBV6-1 to TRBJ1-2; D gene uncertain. CDR1 and CDR2 (germline): MNHNS, SASEGT. Deletions cut 4 bases from V and 4 bases from J, with 13 bases between. This CDR3 has 14 amino acids. The CDR3 loop reads CASSARGRGYGYTF. Here the CDR3 DNA reads TGTGCCAGCAGTGCCCGTGGCCGGGGCTATGGCTACACCTTC.

The chain combines TRBV6-6 with TRBJ1-1, with 7 bases identical to TRBD1. Germline loops: CDR1 MNHNY, CDR2 SVGAGI (reference sequence). The CDR3 covers 13 residues. CDR3 protein: CASSGQAGTEAFF. Here the CDR3 DNA reads TGTGCATCCAGTGGACAGGCGGGCACTGAAGCTTTCTTT.

The chain joins TRBV7-9 to TRBJ2-7; possibly TRBD1 for D (5 bases). V was pared by 5 bases and J by 4 bases, with 18 bases between. The CDR3 consists of 15 residues. Germline V gene lookup returns CDR1 SEHNR and CDR2 FQNEAQ (reference sequence). This CDR3 is CASSLSGHPWYEQYF. The CDR3 nucleotides are TGTGCCAGCAGCCTTTCTGGACACCCTTGGTACGAGCAGTACTTC. Based on the CDR3 plus reference TRBV7-9 and TRBJ2-7, the full variable domain is DTGVSQNPRHKITKRGQNVTFRCDPISEHNRLYWYRQTLGQGPEFLTYFQNEAQLEKSRLLSDRFSAERPKGSFSTLEIQRTEQGDSAMYLCASSLSGHPWYEQYFGPGTRLTVT.

This sequence joins TRBV5-8 and TRBJ2-3; D perhaps matches TRBD2 (6 bases). V dropped 0 bases and J dropped 3 bases, with 11 bases sitting between them. The CDR3 spans 15 residues. Germline-derived CDR1 and CDR2 are SGHTS and YDEGEE. This chain's CDR3 is CASSLGLVGTDTQYF. CDR3 DNA: TGTGCCAGCAGCTTGGGACTAGTGGGGACAGATACGCAGTATTTT.

The rearrangement joins TRBV19 to TRBJ1-2, with no clear D. V was pared by 6 bases and J by 1 base, with 18 bases between. The CDR3 has 16 residues. The germline V gene encodes CDR1 LNHDA and CDR2 SQIVND (reference sequence). The CDR3 region has the DNA TGTGCCAGTAGCCCTGGGTGGAGCCCTCATAACTATGGCTACACCTTC. This codes for CASSPGWSPHNYGYTF.

This chain links TRBV6-5 with TRBJ2-5, with TRBD1 matching over 7 bases. CDR1 is MNHEY and CDR2 is SVGAGI in the germline V gene. The CDR3 has 16 residues. Trimming cost V 2 bases and J 9 bases; bases outside gene matches: 15. The CDR3 protein is CASSYVKKGAPGSQYF. For the CDR3, the DNA is TGTGCCAGCAGTTACGTTAAGAAGGGGGCGCCCGGGTCCCAGTACTTC.